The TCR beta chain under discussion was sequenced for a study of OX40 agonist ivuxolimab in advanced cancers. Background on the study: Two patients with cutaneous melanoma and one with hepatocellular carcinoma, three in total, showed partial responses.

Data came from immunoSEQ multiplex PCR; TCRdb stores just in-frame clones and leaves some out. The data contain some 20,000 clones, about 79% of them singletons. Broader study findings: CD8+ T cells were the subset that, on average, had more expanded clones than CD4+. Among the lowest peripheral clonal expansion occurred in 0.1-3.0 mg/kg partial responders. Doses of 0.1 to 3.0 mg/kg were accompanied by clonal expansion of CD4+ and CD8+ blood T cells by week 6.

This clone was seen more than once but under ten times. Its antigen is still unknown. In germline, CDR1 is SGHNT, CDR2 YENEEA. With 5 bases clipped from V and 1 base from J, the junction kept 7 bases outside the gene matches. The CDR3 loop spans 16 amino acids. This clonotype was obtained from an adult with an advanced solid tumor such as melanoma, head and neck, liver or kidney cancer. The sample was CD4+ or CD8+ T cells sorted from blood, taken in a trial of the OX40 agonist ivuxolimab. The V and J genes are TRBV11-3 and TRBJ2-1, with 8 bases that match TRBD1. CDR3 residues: CASSPSGQDSYNEQFF. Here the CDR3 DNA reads TGTGCCAGCAGCCCCTCGGGACAGGATTCCTACAATGAGCAGTTCTTC. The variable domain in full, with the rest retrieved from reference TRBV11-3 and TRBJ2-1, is EAGVVQSPRYKIIEKKQPVAFWCNPISGHNTLYWYLQNLGQGPELLIRYENEEAVDDSQLPKDRFSAERLKGVDSTLKIQPAELGDSAVYLCASSPSGQDSYNEQFFGPGTRLTVL.